The 22 T cell receptor beta chains given below trace back to one sample, sequenced in a study of somatic mutations in cytotoxic T cells in rheumatoid arthritis (dated by TCRdb to the late 2010s). The method behind the library was the immunoSEQ multiplex PCR assay. The source is immuneACCESS, and TCRdb retained only in-frame sequences with V and J called. Part of the clones is not carried over; for the studies checked, unresolved V genes explain less than half of this, and the remainder is unexplained. This sample gives some 29,000 clones in total; around 87% of them show up just once. The ten largest clonotypes hold over 9% of the sample. Sequenced: CD8+ T cells sorted from blood. The receptors here all came from an adult with rheumatoid arthritis.

The chain is built from TRBV5-6 and TRBJ2-3, with a tentative D call TRBD2 (5 bases). The CDR3 consists of 14 residues. The V gene lost 3 bases and the J gene lost 2 bases, with 10 bases spanning the gap. Per germline, CDR1 SGHDT and CDR2 YYEEEE. DNA for the CDR3: TGTGCCAGCAGCTATGTCGGGGACACAGATACGCAGTATTTT. Its protein is CASSYVGDTDTQYF.

V gene TRBV5-6 combines with J gene TRBJ2-2; 10 bases match TRBD2. With V trimmed by 3 bases and J by 5 bases, 4 bases remained unmatched. Per the germline V gene, CDR1 is SGHDT and CDR2 is YYEEEE. The CDR3 extends over 15 amino acids. Here the CDR3 reads CASSWGLALTGELFF. The CDR3 nucleotides read TGTGCCAGCAGCTGGGGACTAGCGTTAACCGGGGAGCTGTTTTTT.

The rearrangement uses TRBV27 and TRBJ2-1, with D possibly being TRBD2 (6 bases). The germline CDR1 and CDR2 sequences are MNHEY and SMNVEV (reference sequence). This CDR3 region has 15 residues. The ends were cut back, 7 bases at V and 1 base at J, with 14 bases in the middle. This CDR3 is CASNPAGSSYNEQFF. Written as DNA, the CDR3 is TGTGCCAGCAACCCGGCGGGATCTTCCTACAATGAGCAGTTCTTC.

This chain connects TRBV11-2 to TRBJ2-7, with D perhaps TRBD2 (6 bases). The CDR3 runs to 14 residues. V lost 7 bases to trimming and J lost 7 bases, with 20 bases between them. Germline CDR1 SGHAT, CDR2 FQNNGV. The CDR3 DNA is TGTGCCAGCAATTCGGGACTGGCTTCGGATGAGCAGTACTTC. Its protein is CASNSGLASDEQYF.

The rearrangement links TRBV20-1 to TRBJ2-5, with no clear D. Germline CDR1 reads DFQATT; CDR2 reads SNEGSKA (reference sequence). The CDR3 spans 10 residues. With 6 bases removed from V and 1 base from J, the gap between germline ends came to 3 bases. Here the CDR3 DNA reads TGCAGTGCATCCCAAGAGACCCAGTACTTC. This codes for CSASQETQYF.

This clone was seen only once. J is TRBJ1-5 and V is TRBV6-5, with D possibly TRBD1 on 5 matching bases. The V gene's germline CDR1 is MNHEY and CDR2 SVGAGI. V lost 0 bases and J lost 3, with 9 bases in between. The CDR3 totals 15 residues. The CDR3 region is CASSYSGGFNQPQHF. The CDR3 DNA is TGTGCCAGCAGTTACTCGGGGGGATTCAATCAGCCCCAGCATTTT.

The V and J genes are TRBV4-2 and TRBJ2-7, with 11 positions matching TRBD2. Germline CDR1 is LGHNA and CDR2 is YNFKEQ. This CDR3 comprises 17 residues. Trimming cost V 0 bases and J 3 bases; bases outside gene matches: 7. The CDR3 DNA reads TGTGCCAGCAGCCAAGACTCCGGGACTAGCGGCTACTACGAGCAGTACTTC. Translating it yields CASSQDSGTSGYYEQYF.

The CDR3 is CASSDPLRGSDTEAFF. CDR3 bases: TGTGCCAGCAGTGACCCTCTTCGGGGGTCGGACACTGAAGCTTTCTTT. V usage is TRBV2 and J usage is TRBJ1-1; D is possibly TRBD1 (5 bases). This CDR3 region has 16 residues. In germline, CDR1 is SNHLY, CDR2 FYNNEI. V was clipped by 3 bases and J by 3 bases, with 17 bases between them.

This clone was seen once. J is TRBJ2-1 and V is TRBV5-1; tentatively, D is TRBD1 (6 bases). V was trimmed by 0 bases and J by 5 bases, leaving 12 bases between them. This CDR3 is 15 amino acids long. Germline V gives CDR1 SGHRS, CDR2 YFSETQ. The DNA of the CDR3 is TGCGCCAGCAGCTTGGCTCAGGGGTTCGACAATGAGCAGTTCTTC. It is translated as CASSLAQGFDNEQFF.

On this clone itself: One junction end does not reproduce the germline sequence, and a read error may be involved. V and J are TRBV6-1 and TRBJ1-5, with no clear D. CDR1 is MNHNS and CDR2 is SASEGT in the germline V gene. The CDR3 sequence is 14 residues long. The CDR3 coding sequence is TGTGCCAGCAGTGAATACCCCGGAAATCGGCCCCAGCATTTT. It translates to CASSEYPGNRPQHF.

The CDR3 DNA reads TGCGCCAGCAGTCGTGACCCGAACACTGAAGCTTTCTTT. Translated: CASSRDPNTEAFF. This chain connects TRBV10-2 to TRBJ1-1, with D uncertain. This CDR3 region has 13 residues. In germline, CDR1 is WSHSY, CDR2 SAAADI. Trimming removed 5 bases at V and 1 base at J, with 8 bases between.

The rearrangement uses TRBV9 and TRBJ2-1; 10 bases are shared with TRBD2. The junction had 7 bases not matched to a gene; V was cut back by 3 bases and J by 4 bases. This CDR3 spans 16 amino acids. The germline V gene has CDR1 SGDLS and CDR2 YYNGEE. This CDR3 is CASSDPTSGEYNEQFF. As DNA, the CDR3 is TGTGCCAGCAGCGACCCAACTAGCGGGGAGTACAATGAGCAGTTCTTC.

The chain's CDR3 is CASSLSGRDTQYF. Here the CDR3 DNA reads TGTGCCAGCAGCTTATCTGGGAGAGATACGCAGTATTTT. This rearrangement joins TRBV7-9 to TRBJ2-3; D perhaps matches TRBD2 (5 bases). Trimming cost V 2 bases and J 5 bases, with 8 bases left between them. The CDR3 covers 13 residues. CDR1 SEHNR and CDR2 FQNEAQ come from the germline V gene (reference sequence).

This clone was picked up a small number of times. J is TRBJ2-7 and V is TRBV30, with D unresolved. V lost 1 base and J lost 6, with 7 bases in between. This CDR3 has 11 amino acids. The germline gives CDR1 GTSNPN, CDR2 SVGIG (reference sequence). In nucleotides, the CDR3 is TGTGCCTGGAGTGATAGTACCGAGCAGTACTTC. Translation: CAWSDSTEQYF.

The rearrangement uses TRBV10-1 and TRBJ2-1; D gene uncertain. The CDR3 sequence is 10 residues long. From germline, CDR1 is WNHNN and CDR2 SYGVQD (reference sequence). The V end lost 6 bases, the J end lost 3 bases, and 0 bases lay between the germline ends. CDR3 in amino acids: CASSYNEQFF. In DNA, the CDR3 is TGCGCCAGCAGCTACAATGAGCAGTTCTTC.

This clone has only a few counts. The chain carries TRBV13 and TRBJ1-1; D not resolved. The CDR3 contains 13 residues. Trimming shortened V by 4 bases and J by 4 bases, and 10 bases separated the two germline ends. Germline V gene sequence: CDR1 PRHDT, CDR2 FYEKMQ (reference sequence). The CDR3, as DNA: TGTGCCAGCAGCTCTCCCTCTTCCACTGAAGCTTTCTTT. As protein: CASSSPSSTEAFF. The full variable domain, completed using reference TRBV13 and TRBJ1-1, is AAGVIQSPRHLIKEKRETATLKCYPIPRHDTVYWYQQGPGQDPQFLISFYEKMQSDKGSIPDRFSAQQFSDYHSELNMSSLELGDSALYFCASSSPSSTEAFFGQGTRLTVV.

The chain uses TRBV4-3 and TRBJ2-1; 8 nucleotides line up with TRBD1. The CDR3 length is 16 residues. V lost 2 bases, J lost 4 bases, and 7 bases stayed unmatched. Per the germline V gene, CDR1 is LGHNA and CDR2 is YSLEER. This CDR3 reads CASSQNRDRQYNEQFF. The CDR3 DNA reads TGCGCCAGCAGCCAAAACCGGGACAGGCAATACAATGAGCAGTTCTTC.

The gene calls are TRBV5-8 and TRBJ1-1; TRBD1 agrees at 12 bases. Germline CDR1 and CDR2: SGHTS and YDEGEE. The CDR3 has 17 residues. V lost 2 bases and J lost 4; bases outside the gene matches: 9. The CDR3 region is CASSLVRDRGLGTEAFF. Written as DNA, the CDR3 is TGTGCCAGCAGCTTAGTCCGGGACAGGGGGCTGGGCACTGAAGCTTTCTTT.

The chain links TRBV5-4 to TRBJ1-3; D is perhaps TRBD1 (6 bases). Germline-derived CDR1 and CDR2 are SGHNT and YYREEE (reference sequence). The V end lost 4 bases, the J end lost 3 bases, and 11 bases lay between the germline ends. The CDR3 consists of 14 residues. DNA of the CDR3: TGTGCCAGCAGCCCCCGGGACAATGGAAACACCATATATTTT. Translation: CASSPRDNGNTIYF.

The rearrangement joins TRBV27 to TRBJ2-2; no definite D call. The CDR3 covers 13 residues. Germline values: CDR1 MNHEY, CDR2 SMNVEV (reference sequence). Trimming stripped 0 bases from V and 7 bases from J, with 6 bases between. In DNA form, the CDR3 reads TGTGCCAGCAGTTTATCGTGGGACGGGGAGCTGTTTTTT. Its translation is CASSLSWDGELFF.

The chain employs TRBV27 and TRBJ2-3, with D perhaps being TRBD1 or TRBD2 (5 bases each). The V end lost 5 bases, the J end lost 0 bases, and 12 bases lay between the germline ends. Germline CDR1 reads MNHEY; CDR2 reads SMNVEV (reference sequence). The CDR3 runs to 15 residues. The CDR3 region is CASSPSGPSTDTQYF. CDR3 bases: TGTGCCAGCAGTCCCTCGGGACCTAGCACAGATACGCAGTATTTT.

This chain connects TRBV28 to TRBJ2-1; unclear D gene. Trimming pared 5 bases from V and 6 bases from J, leaving 17 bases between. CDR3 length: 15 amino acids. The germline V gene encodes CDR1 MDHEN and CDR2 SYDVKM. The CDR3 nucleotides read TGTGCCAGCAGTCAACCCTCGACGAGTGGCAATGAGCAGTTCTTC. This codes for CASSQPSTSGNEQFF.